The entry below gives a single T cell receptor (beta chain) sequence along with its context. The data are from a study of OX40 agonist ivuxolimab in advanced cancers. Trimming shortened V by 7 bases and J by 5 bases, and 17 bases separated the two germline ends. Germline V gene lookup returns CDR1 MDHEN and CDR2 SYDVKM. The CDR3 consists of 14 residues. Produced via immunoSEQ multiplex PCR; TCRdb's table is partial and in-frame only. The sample holds under 80,000 clones, around nine tenths seen once. The genes are TRBV28 and TRBJ1-1; D gene ambiguous. This material consisted of CD4+ or CD8+ T cells sorted from blood, taken in a trial of the OX40 agonist ivuxolimab. The source is an adult with an advanced solid tumor such as melanoma, head and neck, liver or kidney cancer. This CDR3 is CASTSEGQRTEAFF. CDR3 nucleotide sequence: TGTGCCAGCACCTCTGAGGGTCAAAGGACTGAAGCTTTCTTT.